This T cell receptor beta chain was observed in a study of control samples from healthy donors and cancer patients. Clones were read by immunoSEQ multiplex PCR, and TCRdb kept only the in-frame ones, dropping some. The sample has about 44,000 clones, about 75% seen once; the top ten hold 15% to 20%. CDR3 length: 12 amino acids. Germline V gene data show CDR1 as MDHEN and CDR2 as SYDVKM. Trimming stripped 10 bases from V and 2 bases from J, with 10 bases between. Sequencing used formalin-fixed, paraffin-embedded tissue. The source is a male donor with melanoma. This chain connects TRBV28 to TRBJ2-3, with D unresolved. The CDR3 coding sequence is TGTGCCACATCTGGAGACACAGATACGCAGTATTTT. Its protein is CATSGDTDTQYF. Full variable domain (rest looked up from reference TRBV28 and TRBJ2-3): DVKVTQSSRYLVKRTGEKVFLECVQDMDHENMFWYRQDPGLGLRLIYFSYDVKMKEKGDIPEGYSVSREKKERFSLILESASTNQTSMYLCATSGDTDTQYFGPGTRLTVL.